The rows below give T cell receptor beta chains drawn from one sample of a study of blood T cell repertoires in COVID-19. The data were produced by immunoSEQ multiplex PCR, yet TCRdb's version contains in-frame clones alone and is incomplete. Among about 140,000 clones, 85% to 90% were seen once, and the ten largest hold approximately 8%. The sample consisted of peripheral blood. The receptor set was obtained from a woman aged 60-70 years with acute or convalescent COVID-19. Both conserved end residues are trimmed from each CDR3. The size of a clone is reported for some rows only, either as once, few or many, or as a class for expanded clones.

clone size	V gene	CDR3 protein
-	TRBV6-5	ASRGTGGVYGYT
-	TRBV3-1/TRBV3-2	ASSQVSGGGQETQY
-	TRBV11-2	ASSQRDRVLIEQF
few	TRBV12-5	ASGLVRGGGNQPQH
-	TRBV5-1	ASSLELAGDYEQY
-	TRBV28	ASSRDRVMNEQY
few	TRBV27	ASSLTGDNTGELF
-	TRBV5-1	ASSLVAGEETQY
few	TRBV10-3	AIKGQSEETQY
many	TRBV27	ASTPGGGGQPQH
-	TRBV5-4	ASSRQGNNEKLF
-	TRBV7-2	ASTRGPGEGNIQY
-	TRBV27	ASSLSRTTVKSSYEQY
-	TRBV5-1	ASSPTGGKNEKLF
once	TRBV14	ASSPSSRSYGYT
-	TRBV5-1	ASSFRESETQY
-	TRBV5-5	ASSLSVLGTDTQY
once	TRBV11-3	ASSSVSYNEQF
-	TRBV14	ASSHTLRLGQQGLGNTIY
-	TRBV9	ASSPRVDYGYT
-	TRBV29-1	SGSPGGANTDTQY
-	TRBV12-5	ASGPRTGSTYEQY
-	TRBV5-1	ASSLIEKGPSRGELF
-	TRBV6-5	ASRKQGTNEKLF
-	TRBV28	ASSLAGLADNHYEQY
-	TRBV3-1/TRBV3-2	ASSPQPAEVTGELF
-	TRBV5-1	ASSPDSSGANYGYT
-	TRBV11-2	ASSLDSLAGYNEQF
-	TRBV28	ASSFRGQGHGELF
-	TRBV6-2/TRBV6-3	ASSYPRTAPGGEKLF
-	TRBV5-1	ASSFNSPGQGHSYGYT